Listed below are T cell receptor beta chains from one sample, sequenced in a study of shared clonotypes between healthy human individuals. Sequenced by immunoSEQ multiplex PCR; TCRdb stores in-frame clones only, minus some. Of over 2 million clones listed, 85% to 95% are singletons. The material sequenced was naive CD4+ T cells from PBMCs. These receptors all stem from a man aged 18 to 35 in good health. Some clones in this sample may be carry-over from other donors' samples. Both conserved end residues are part of each CDR3. D genes are given only for firm matches. Size values are once, few and many counts, or a class for expanded clones, and some rows have none.

CDR3aa: CASSLWVRTSSSYEQYF; CDR3nt: TGTGCCAGCAGTTTATGGGTACGGACTTCAAGCTCCTACGAGCAGTACTTC; d_gene: .; v_gene: TRBV28; j_gene: TRBJ2-7; abundance: .
CDR3aa: CASRIGGVSSYNEQFF; CDR3nt: TGTGCCAGTCGAATAGGAGGGGTTAGCTCCTACAATGAGCAGTTCTTC; d_gene: .; v_gene: TRBV28; j_gene: TRBJ2-1; abundance: many
CDR3aa: CASRAAQGLGGTGELFF; CDR3nt: TGTGCCAGCAGGGCGGCGCAGGGACTAGGCGGCACCGGGGAGCTGTTTTTT; d_gene: TRBD2; v_gene: TRBV5-4; j_gene: TRBJ2-2; abundance: .
CDR3aa: CASSPTRGSGAPPSTNEKLFF; CDR3nt: TGTGCCAGCTCACCAACGCGGGGCAGCGGGGCTCCACCGTCAACTAATGAAAAACTGTTTTTT; d_gene: .; v_gene: TRBV18; j_gene: TRBJ1-4; abundance: .
CDR3aa: CASSFDTTGELFF; CDR3nt: TGTGCCAGCAGCTTTGACACCACCGGGGAGCTGTTTTTT; d_gene: .; v_gene: TRBV7-3; j_gene: TRBJ2-2; abundance: .
CDR3aa: CASSGGGYEQYF; CDR3nt: TGTGCCAGCAGTGGGGGCGGTTACGAGCAGTACTTC; d_gene: .; v_gene: TRBV28; j_gene: TRBJ2-7; abundance: .
CDR3aa: CASSSPKGLQYEQYF; CDR3nt: TGTGCCAGCAGTTCCCCCAAGGGACTGCAATACGAGCAGTACTTC; d_gene: .; v_gene: TRBV28; j_gene: TRBJ2-7; abundance: .
CDR3aa: CSVDSGEDTIYF; CDR3nt: TGCAGCGTTGACTCGGGGGAGGACACCATATATTTT; d_gene: .; v_gene: TRBV29-1; j_gene: TRBJ1-3; abundance: .
CDR3aa: CASNDRGGEKLFF; CDR3nt: TGTGCCAGCAACGACAGGGGTGGCGAAAAACTGTTTTTT; d_gene: TRBD1; v_gene: TRBV7-2; j_gene: TRBJ1-4; abundance: .
CDR3aa: CASSSRTGVGETQYF; CDR3nt: TGTGCCAGCAGCTCCCGGACAGGGGTCGGTGAGACCCAGTACTTC; d_gene: TRBD1; v_gene: TRBV5-4; j_gene: TRBJ2-5; abundance: .
CDR3aa: CASSQGYRQETQYF; CDR3nt: TGTGCCAGCAGCCAAGGGTATAGACAAGAGACCCAGTACTTC; d_gene: .; v_gene: TRBV14; j_gene: TRBJ2-5; abundance: once
CDR3aa: CASSQTGVTEAFF; CDR3nt: TGTGCCAGCAGCCAGACAGGTGTCACTGAAGCTTTCTTT; d_gene: .; v_gene: TRBV9; j_gene: TRBJ1-1; abundance: once
CDR3aa: CASSEPGQGDYSNQPQHF; CDR3nt: TGTGCCAGCAGTGAACCTGGACAGGGCGATTATAGCAATCAGCCCCAGCATTTT; d_gene: TRBD1; v_gene: TRBV6-1; j_gene: TRBJ1-5; abundance: .
CDR3aa: CASSLGLAGYEQFF; CDR3nt: TGTGCCAGCAGCTTGGGACTAGCAGGCTATGAGCAGTTCTTC; d_gene: TRBD2; v_gene: TRBV11-1; j_gene: TRBJ2-1; abundance: .
CDR3aa: CASSLTSGGYNEQFF; CDR3nt: TGTGCCAGCAGCTTGACTAGCGGAGGTTACAATGAGCAGTTCTTC; d_gene: TRBD2; v_gene: TRBV5-6; j_gene: TRBJ2-1; abundance: few
CDR3aa: CASSQGRTSGRGTDTQYF; CDR3nt: TGTGCCAGCAGCCAAGGCCGGACTAGCGGGAGAGGGACAGATACGCAGTATTTT; d_gene: TRBD2; v_gene: TRBV4-2; j_gene: TRBJ2-3; abundance: .
CDR3aa: CASSYRSPRRYNYGYTF; CDR3nt: TGTGCCAGCAGTTATCGTAGCCCGAGGAGGTATAACTATGGCTACACCTTC; d_gene: .; v_gene: TRBV28; j_gene: TRBJ1-2; abundance: .
CDR3aa: CAWRGHQETQYF; CDR3nt: TGTGCCTGGAGGGGACATCAAGAGACCCAGTACTTC; d_gene: .; v_gene: TRBV30; j_gene: TRBJ2-5; abundance: .
CDR3aa: CASSLLGSSYEQYF; CDR3nt: TGTGCCAGCAGCTTACTGGGGAGCTCCTACGAGCAGTACTTC; d_gene: .; v_gene: TRBV7-3; j_gene: TRBJ2-7; abundance: .
CDR3aa: CASSLGPKQYF; CDR3nt: TGTGCCAGCAGCTTAGGACCTAAGCAGTACTTC; d_gene: .; v_gene: TRBV7-9; j_gene: TRBJ2-7; abundance: .
CDR3aa: CASSVGAGSVQFF; CDR3nt: TGTGCCAGCAGCGTAGGGGCAGGGTCAGTACAGTTCTTC; d_gene: .; v_gene: TRBV7-8; j_gene: TRBJ2-1; abundance: .
CDR3aa: CASSLTRTVIGNQPQHF; CDR3nt: TGTGCCAGCAGCTTAACAAGGACAGTAATCGGCAATCAGCCCCAGCATTTT; d_gene: .; v_gene: TRBV7-3; j_gene: TRBJ1-5; abundance: .
CDR3aa: CASSSTTVGAFF; CDR3nt: TGTGCCAGCAGCTCCACCACAGTAGGAGCTTTCTTT; d_gene: .; v_gene: TRBV6-6; j_gene: TRBJ1-1; abundance: .
CDR3aa: CASSTRTVNTEAFF; CDR3nt: TGTGCCAGCAGTACCCGGACGGTGAACACTGAAGCTTTCTTT; d_gene: .; v_gene: TRBV6-1; j_gene: TRBJ1-1; abundance: .
CDR3aa: CASSPGLAGAIGSTDTQYF; CDR3nt: TGTGCCAGCAGCCCGGGACTAGCGGGCGCCATCGGCAGCACAGATACGCAGTATTTT; d_gene: TRBD2; v_gene: TRBV7-3; j_gene: TRBJ2-3; abundance: once
CDR3aa: CASTDAKTGRYEQYF; CDR3nt: TGTGCCAGTACCGATGCTAAGACTGGGCGCTACGAGCAGTACTTC; d_gene: .; v_gene: TRBV19; j_gene: TRBJ2-7; abundance: .
CDR3aa: CASSGEAGTLSMGYTF; CDR3nt: TGTGCCAGCAGTGGGGAGGCCGGGACACTGAGTATGGGCTACACCTTC; d_gene: .; v_gene: TRBV6-1; j_gene: TRBJ1-2; abundance: .
CDR3aa: CASSLRQGQETQYF; CDR3nt: TGTGCCAGCAGTCTTCGACAGGGCCAAGAGACCCAGTACTTC; d_gene: TRBD1; v_gene: TRBV28; j_gene: TRBJ2-5; abundance: .
CDR3aa: CASSYQGGGATEAFF; CDR3nt: TGTGCCAGCAGCTACCAGGGGGGGGGCGCCACTGAAGCTTTCTTT; d_gene: TRBD1; v_gene: TRBV28; j_gene: TRBJ1-1; abundance: .
CDR3aa: CASSPGTGYEQYF; CDR3nt: TGTGCCAGCAGCCCCGGGACAGGCTACGAGCAGTACTTC; d_gene: TRBD1; v_gene: TRBV7-3; j_gene: TRBJ2-7; abundance: .
CDR3aa: CASRAGLAPLNEQFF; CDR3nt: TGTGCCAGCAGGGCGGGACTAGCCCCACTCAATGAGCAGTTCTTC; d_gene: TRBD2; v_gene: TRBV9; j_gene: TRBJ2-1; abundance: .
CDR3aa: CATSGAKRGRGTDTQYF; CDR3nt: TGTGCCACCAGCGGGGCGAAGCGCGGGAGGGGCACAGATACGCAGTATTTT; d_gene: TRBD2; v_gene: TRBV15; j_gene: TRBJ2-3; abundance: .
CDR3aa: CASSLYIGGGAYEQHF; CDR3nt: TGCGCCAGCAGCTTGTATATTGGGGGAGGCGCCTACGAGCAGCACTTC; d_gene: .; v_gene: TRBV5-1; j_gene: TRBJ2-7; abundance: .